The entry below describes one T cell receptor beta chain. Antigen: not known. The data derive from a study of shared clonotypes between healthy human individuals. Study-level points and caveats: Naive subsets generally had larger estimated richness than memory subsets. Inspection by rarefaction showed sorted-subset sequencing to be incomplete despite large depth.

Measured with immunoSEQ multiplex PCR; TCRdb has only the in-frame clones, and not every one. The sample yields about 1.5 million clones, roughly 96% seen once. CDR1 LGHNA and CDR2 YNFKEQ come from the germline V gene. CDR3 length: 15 amino acids. V lost 4 bases to trimming and J lost 5 bases, with 15 bases between them. The V gene is TRBV4-2, the J gene TRBJ2-1; D uncertain. The TCR was taken from a man younger than 40 in good health. The sample was naive CD4+ T cells sorted from blood. The subset was: CD45RA+ positively selected. The DNA of the CDR3 is TGTGCCAGCAGCCGGGTCCAGCAGGACGACAATGAGCAGTTCTTC. It translates to CASSRVQQDDNEQFF.